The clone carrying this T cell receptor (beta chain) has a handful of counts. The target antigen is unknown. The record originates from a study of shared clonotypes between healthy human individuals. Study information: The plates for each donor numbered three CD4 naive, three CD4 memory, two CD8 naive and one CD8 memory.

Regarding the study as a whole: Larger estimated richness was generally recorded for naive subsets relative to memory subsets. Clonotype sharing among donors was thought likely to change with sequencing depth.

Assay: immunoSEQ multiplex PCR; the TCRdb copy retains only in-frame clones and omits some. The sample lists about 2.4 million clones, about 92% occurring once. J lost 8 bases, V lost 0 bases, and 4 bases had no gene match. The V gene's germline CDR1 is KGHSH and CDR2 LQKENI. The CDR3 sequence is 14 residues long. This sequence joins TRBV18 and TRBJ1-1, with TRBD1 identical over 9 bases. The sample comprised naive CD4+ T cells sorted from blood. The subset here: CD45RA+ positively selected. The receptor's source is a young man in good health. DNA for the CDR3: TGTGCCAGCTCACCACCGGGACAGGGAGAGGAAGCTTTCTTT. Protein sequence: CASSPPGQGEEAFF.